One and the same sample provided the 25 T cell receptor beta chains below, sequenced in a study of early T cells in non-severe SARS-CoV-2 infection. One entry per CDR3 protein, called by TCRdb with MiXCR from the 5' RACE reads. The sample gives tens of thousands of distinct CDR3 sequences, 9.5% to 15% of which show up once; around 2.8% is in the top ten. Sequencing was performed on whole blood, taken at baseline. Receptors originate from an adult who was a healthcare worker with PCR-confirmed SARS-CoV-2 infection or an uninfected control (not recorded which).

The rearrangement uses TRBV10-3 and TRBJ2-5; D remains unclear. The V gene's germline CDR1 is ENHRY and CDR2 SYGVKD. There are 11 residues in the CDR3. V was cut by 0 bases and J by 9 bases, with 5 bases left in between. The CDR3 DNA reads as TGTGCCATCAGTGAGTCCGTAGCCCAGTACTTC. Translated: CAISESVAQYF.

CDR3 nucleotides: TGTGCCAGCAGTTTCAGGGATCCTAATGAAAAACTGTTTTTT. It translates to CASSFRDPNEKLFF. V and J are TRBV12-3 or TRBV12-4 and TRBJ1-4, with D possibly being TRBD1 (5 bases). The V gene lost 3 bases and the J gene lost 3 bases, with 8 bases spanning the gap. This CDR3 is 14 amino acids long.

This clonotype showed up many times. The DNA for the CDR3 is TGCGCCAGCAGCTGGGGACTAGCGGGGCCTGGAACCTACAATGAGCAGTTCTTC. Residues: CASSWGLAGPGTYNEQFF. V gene TRBV5-1 combines with J gene TRBJ2-1; TRBD2 matches at 13 bases. The CDR3 spans 18 residues. Germline CDR1 is SGHRS and CDR2 is YFSETQ. With V trimmed by 3 bases and J by 2 bases, 8 bases remained unmatched.

The sample holds a few counts of this clonotype. The chain employs TRBV6-6 and TRBJ2-1, with TRBD1 matching 8 bases. The CDR3 is 15 residues long. The V gene end was trimmed by 5 bases and the J gene end by 5 bases; junction bases not matched to a gene: 8. The germline V gene encodes CDR1 MNHNY and CDR2 SVGAGI (reference sequence). The CDR3 DNA reads TGTGCCAGCAGTGGGGGGAGGACAGGGAACAATGAGCAGTTCTTC. It encodes CASSGGRTGNNEQFF.

The chain employs TRBV11-2 and TRBJ1-4; D is unclear. V lost 1 base, J lost 8 bases, and 8 bases lay in between. CDR1 is SGHAT and CDR2 is FQNNGV in the germline V gene. The CDR3 extends over 13 amino acids. The CDR3 DNA reads TGTGCCAGCAGCTTAGCCCTTTGGGAAAAACTGTTTTTT. This codes for CASSLALWEKLFF. Based on the CDR3 plus reference TRBV11-2 and TRBJ1-4, the full variable domain is EAGVAQSPRYKIIEKRQSVAFWCNPISGHATLYWYQQILGQGPKLLIQFQNNGVVDDSQLPKDRFSAERLKGVDSTLKIQPAKLEDSAVYLCASSLALWEKLFFGSGTQLSVL.

The chain recombines TRBV6-5 with TRBJ2-1, with 10 bases lining up with TRBD2. Unmatched junction bases numbered 5, after V lost 6 bases and J lost 6 bases. Germline CDR1 MNHEY, CDR2 SVGAGI. CDR3 length equals 14 residues. This CDR3 is CASRERGGPNEQFF. The CDR3 region has the DNA TGTGCCAGCAGGGAGCGGGGGGGCCCCAATGAGCAGTTCTTC.

This clonotype was seen ten or more times. The genes are TRBV5-4 and TRBJ2-3, with D possibly matching TRBD1 (6 bases). Germline lookup yields CDR1 SGHNT and CDR2 YYREEE (reference sequence). V lost 0 bases and J 0 bases, leaving 20 bases between the germline ends. The CDR3 has 19 amino acids. The CDR3 region is CASSLEAYRAVTSTDTQYF. DNA for the CDR3: TGTGCCAGCAGCTTGGAGGCGTACAGGGCCGTAACGAGCACAGATACGCAGTATTTT.

Ten or more counts support this clonotype. The rearrangement joins TRBV6-2 or TRBV6-3 to TRBJ2-5; perhaps TRBD2 as D (5 bases). The CDR3 runs 15 residues. Trimming cost V 0 bases and J 1 base, with 9 bases left between them. The germline gives CDR1 MNHEY, CDR2 SVGEGT. The chain's CDR3 is CASSYSRAGQETQYF. CDR3 bases: TGTGCCAGCAGTTACTCGAGGGCAGGCCAAGAGACCCAGTACTTC.

The CDR3 protein is CSAKGTFGQETQYF. The CDR3 DNA follows: TGCAGTGCTAAAGGGACCTTCGGGCAAGAGACCCAGTACTTC. This chain uses TRBV20-1 with TRBJ2-5, with D perhaps TRBD1 or TRBD2 (5 bases each). With 4 bases removed from V and 2 bases from J, the gap between germline ends came to 14 bases. The CDR3 is made up of 14 amino acids. Germline loops: CDR1 DFQATT, CDR2 SNEGSKA (reference sequence).

The chain uses TRBV11-2 and TRBJ1-1; a weak D match, TRBD1 (6 bases). V was shortened by 8 bases and J by 5 bases, with 21 bases between the two germline ends. Germline CDR1 and CDR2: SGHAT and FQNNGV. There are 15 residues in the CDR3. CDR3 coding DNA: TGTGCCAGCGCCTTAAACTCCGGGGGCAGGACTGAAGCTTTCTTT. It encodes CASALNSGGRTEAFF. Looking up the rest from reference TRBV11-2 and TRBJ1-1 gives the full variable domain: EAGVAQSPRYKIIEKRQSVAFWCNPISGHATLYWYQQILGQGPKLLIQFQNNGVVDDSQLPKDRFSAERLKGVDSTLKIQPAKLEDSAVYLCASALNSGGRTEAFFGQGTRLTVV.

The genes are TRBV5-8 and TRBJ2-7; D gene uncertain. V lost 0 bases and J lost 5, with 15 bases in between. CDR1 and CDR2 from the germline V gene are SGHTS and YDEGEE. The CDR3 is made up of 15 amino acids. CDR3 amino acids: CASSLAVSELDEQYF. The CDR3 DNA follows: TGTGCCAGCAGCTTGGCCGTGAGCGAGTTGGACGAGCAGTACTTC.

The chain recombines TRBV11-2 with TRBJ2-2; the D call may be TRBD1 or TRBD2 (6 bases each). Germline assignment: CDR1 SGHAT and CDR2 FQNNGV. V dropped 4 bases and J dropped 4 bases, with 13 bases sitting between them. The length of the CDR3 is 15 residues. The CDR3 spells CASSYRGTITGELFF. The CDR3, as DNA: TGTGCCAGCAGCTACCGGGGGACAATCACCGGGGAGCTGTTTTTT.

The chain is built from TRBV24-1 and TRBJ2-3; maybe TRBD1 (6 bases). Germline CDR1 KGHDR, CDR2 SFDVKD. This CDR3 comprises 17 residues. Trimming pared 3 bases from V and 2 bases from J, leaving 17 bases between. For the CDR3, the DNA is TGTGCCACCAGTGATCCTCCTCCAGGGGCTCTCACAGATACGCAGTATTTT. Translating gives CATSDPPPGALTDTQYF.

In its sample, this clonotype was seen a few times. V is TRBV7-9 and J is TRBJ1-1; D ambiguous. The V end was cut by 4 bases, the J end by 4 bases, with 4 bases between. CDR3 length: 11 residues. Germline V lookup: CDR1 SEHNR, CDR2 FQNEAQ (reference sequence). The CDR3 sequence: CASSSPTEAFF. In nucleotides, the CDR3 is TGTGCCAGCAGCTCACCCACTGAAGCTTTCTTT.

The chain combines TRBV9 with TRBJ2-2; the D is unclear. The CDR3 is 13 amino acids. Germline V gives CDR1 SGDLS, CDR2 YYNGEE. Trimming stripped 1 base from V and 4 bases from J, with 5 bases between. The CDR3 DNA is TGTGCCAGCAGCGTACATAGCACCGGGGAGCTGTTTTTT. Translation gives CASSVHSTGELFF.

The chain couples TRBV20-1 to TRBJ1-2; a possible D gene is TRBD1 (5 bases). The CDR3 sequence is 14 residues long. Germline values: CDR1 DFQATT, CDR2 SNEGSKA (reference sequence). Trimming cost V 3 bases and J 3 bases, with 14 bases left between them. The CDR3 loop is CSASRPDRYYGYTF. The CDR3 DNA is TGCAGTGCTAGTAGGCCAGACAGATACTATGGCTACACCTTC.

This clonotype appeared a few times. The chain combines TRBV7-2 with TRBJ2-1; 8 bases fit TRBD1. The CDR3 contains 15 residues. V lost 5 bases to trimming and J lost 2 bases; unmatched junction nucleotides: 5. The V gene's germline CDR1 is SGHTA and CDR2 FQGNSA. The CDR3 DNA sequence: TGTGCCAGCAGCCTAGGACAGGGCCCCTACAATGAGCAGTTCTTC. This translates into CASSLGQGPYNEQFF.

This clonotype was seen a handful of times. The genes are TRBV29-1 and TRBJ2-6; D uncertain. The CDR3 is 13 amino acids. Trimming left V 4 bases short and J 0 bases short, with 4 bases between. CDR1 is SQVTM and CDR2 is ANQGSEA in the germline V gene. Written as DNA, the CDR3 is TGCAGCGTTGCAGTCTCTGGGGCCAACGTCCTGACTTTC. Translated: CSVAVSGANVLTF. Full variable domain (remainder filled in from reference TRBV29-1 and TRBJ2-6): SAVISQKPSRDICQRGTSLTIQCQVDSQVTMMFWYRQQPGQSLTLIATANQGSEATYESGFVIDKFPISRPNLTFSTLTVSNMSPEDSSIYLCSVAVSGANVLTFGAGSRLTVL.

CDR3: CSAPRLATNTEAFF. CDR3 in DNA: TGCAGTGCCCCCCGATTAGCGACGAACACTGAAGCTTTCTTT. This chain connects TRBV20-1 to TRBJ1-1; D not certain. This CDR3 has 14 residues. The V end lost 6 bases, the J end lost 1 base, and 15 bases lay between the germline ends. Germline V gene lookup returns CDR1 DFQATT and CDR2 SNEGSKA (reference sequence).

This clonotype was seen ten or more times. This chain connects TRBV3-1 to TRBJ1-1; the D gene is possibly TRBD1 (5 bases). Trimming took off 6 bases at V and 1 base at J, with 12 bases between the two ends. Germline V gene lookup returns CDR1 LGHDT and CDR2 YNNKEL (reference sequence). CDR3 length: 14 amino acids. The CDR3 sequence is CASRRGGANTEAFF. CDR3 bases: TGTGCCAGCAGGCGGGGAGGGGCGAACACTGAAGCTTTCTTT.

The rearrangement joins TRBV4-3 to TRBJ2-1; tentative D call: TRBD1 (6 bases). The CDR3 spans 16 residues. Germline CDR1 is LGHNA and CDR2 is YSLEER. V was pared by 1 base and J by 2 bases, with 12 bases between. CDR3 amino acids: CASSQGARGTYNEQFF. For the CDR3, the DNA is TGCGCCAGCAGCCAAGGGGCCAGGGGAACCTACAATGAGCAGTTCTTC.

This clonotype has only a few counts. The genes are TRBV7-9 and TRBJ2-5; no clear D gene. CDR1 and CDR2 (germline): SEHNR, FQNEAQ (reference sequence). The CDR3 covers 15 residues. V was pared by 5 bases and J by 3 bases, with 16 bases between. This CDR3 is CASSIRGRLKETQYF. The CDR3 DNA is TGTGCCAGCAGCATCCGTGGCAGGCTCAAAGAGACCCAGTACTTC.

This clonotype was found many times. J is TRBJ2-2 and V is TRBV7-8, with D uncertain. The CDR3 covers 16 residues. Trimming stripped 5 bases from V and 2 bases from J, with 15 bases between. Germline V gene data show CDR1 as SGHVS and CDR2 as FQNEAQ. The CDR3 here is CASSAEPPPNTGELFF. Here the CDR3 DNA reads TGTGCCAGCAGCGCTGAACCACCACCCAACACCGGGGAGCTGTTTTTT. The variable domain in full, completed from reference TRBV7-8 and TRBJ2-2, reads GAGVSQSPRYKVAKRGQDVALRCDPISGHVSLFWYQQALGQGPEFLTYFQNEAQLDKSGLPSDRFFAERPEGSVSTLKIQRTQQEDSAVYLCASSAEPPPNTGELFFGEGSRLTVL.

This CDR3 reads CASSSGAAGGQNQPQHF. The CDR3 region has the DNA TGTGCCAGCAGTTCTGGGGCCGCAGGGGGCCAAAATCAGCCCCAGCATTTT. This rearrangement joins TRBV28 to TRBJ1-5; 8 nucleotides align to TRBD1. The germline V gene encodes CDR1 MDHEN and CDR2 SYDVKM. V lost 4 bases, J lost 4 bases, and 12 bases stayed unmatched. This CDR3 is built from 17 residues.

At least ten counts were recorded for this clonotype. The rearrangement joins TRBV5-4 to TRBJ2-3; TRBD2 agrees at 10 bases. V dropped 1 base and J dropped 8; count of bases not matched to a gene: 7. The germline CDR1 and CDR2 sequences are SGHNT and YYREEE (reference sequence). There are 15 residues in the CDR3. This CDR3 is CASSLYSSGGATQYF. Here the CDR3 DNA reads TGTGCCAGCAGCTTGTATTCTAGCGGGGGTGCTACGCAGTATTTT.